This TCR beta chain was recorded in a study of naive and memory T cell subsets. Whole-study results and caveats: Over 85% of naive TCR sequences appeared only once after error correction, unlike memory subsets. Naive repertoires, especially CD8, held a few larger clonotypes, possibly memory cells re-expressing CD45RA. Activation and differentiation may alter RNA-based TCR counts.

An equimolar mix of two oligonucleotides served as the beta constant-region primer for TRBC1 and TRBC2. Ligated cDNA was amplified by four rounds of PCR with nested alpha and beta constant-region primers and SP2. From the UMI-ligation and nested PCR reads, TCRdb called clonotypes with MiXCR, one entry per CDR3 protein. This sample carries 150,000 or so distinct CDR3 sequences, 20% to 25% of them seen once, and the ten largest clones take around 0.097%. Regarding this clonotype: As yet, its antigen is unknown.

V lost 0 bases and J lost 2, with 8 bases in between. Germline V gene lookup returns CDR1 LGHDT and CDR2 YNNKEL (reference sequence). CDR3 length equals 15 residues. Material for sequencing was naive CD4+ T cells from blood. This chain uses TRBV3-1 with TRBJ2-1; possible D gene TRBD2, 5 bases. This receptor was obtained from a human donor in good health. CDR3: CASSQDPGTYNEQFF. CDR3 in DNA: TGTGCCAGCAGCCAAGACCCGGGAACCTACAATGAGCAGTTCTTC.